One and the same sample provided the 18 T cell receptor beta chains below, sequenced in a study of T cells after yellow fever vaccination. TCRdb re-analysed the 5' RACE reads in MiXCR, keeping a single row per CDR3 protein. The table has about 69,000 distinct CDR3 sequences, around 6.2% seen once. The sequencing used CD4+ T cells sorted from PBMCs, collected around 16 days after the first yellow fever vaccination. Source of these receptors: a man aged 18 to 30 who received the YFV17D yellow fever vaccine.

In this sample, this clonotype turned up a few times. The rearrangement joins TRBV5-1 to TRBJ2-2, with 8 bases matching TRBD1. The ends lost 4 bases at V and 10 bases at J; junction bases unmatched: 6. The CDR3 is made up of 13 amino acids. Germline CDR1 is SGHRS and CDR2 is YFSETQ. In DNA, the CDR3 is TGCGCCAGCAGCGCCGACAGGGGAGAGGAGCTGTTTTTT. As protein: CASSADRGEELFF.

This clonotype was seen at least ten times. The chain combines TRBV6-2 or TRBV6-3 with TRBJ2-2; D not certain. Looked up from germline, CDR1 is MNHEY and CDR2 is SVGEGT. CDR3 size: 14 residues. Trimming pared 2 bases from V and 2 bases from J, leaving 6 bases between. CDR3 DNA: TGTGCCAGCAGTTACGGGGTAAACACCGGGGAGCTGTTTTTT. It encodes CASSYGVNTGELFF.

Many counts were recorded for this clonotype. V and J are TRBV18 and TRBJ2-2; 13 bases map to TRBD2. The length of the CDR3 is 19 residues. In germline, CDR1 is KGHSH, CDR2 LQKENI. V was pared by 6 bases and J by 0 bases, with 10 bases of the junction left unmatched. Here the CDR3 reads CASSPKTTSGGTNTGELFF. CDR3 DNA sequence: TGTGCCAGCTCGCCTAAGACGACTAGCGGGGGGACGAACACCGGGGAGCTGTTTTTT.

This clonotype was counted ten times or more. This chain uses TRBV21-1 with TRBJ2-7; the table's D call TRBD1 went unverified against the DNA. TRBV21-1 constitutes a pseudogene. This CDR3 region has 13 residues. Written as DNA, the CDR3 is TGTGCCAGCAGCAACGGGCGTTCCTACGAGCAGTACTTC. Translating it yields CASSNGRSYEQYF.

This clonotype appeared many times. The V and J genes are TRBV28 and TRBJ1-1, with 10 bases identical to TRBD1. CDR1 MDHEN and CDR2 SYDVKM come from the germline V gene. V was clipped by 5 bases and J by 4 bases; unmatched bases: 10. The CDR3 totals 16 residues. CDR3 sequence: CASSPGTGDGSTEAFF. Written as DNA, the CDR3 is TGTGCCAGCAGTCCCGGGACAGGGGATGGTAGCACTGAAGCTTTCTTT.

Ten or more counts support this clonotype. The chain is built from TRBV6-2 or TRBV6-3 and TRBJ2-6; D is uncertain. The V gene's germline CDR1 is MNHEY and CDR2 SVGEGT. V shed 0 bases and J shed 0 bases, with 12 bases lying between them. The CDR3 covers 18 residues. The CDR3 loop is CASSYSTPGRSGANVLTF. The CDR3 DNA sequence: TGTGCCAGCAGTTACTCGACTCCTGGGCGCTCTGGGGCCAACGTCCTGACTTTC.

By sample fraction, this clonotype is medium-sized. The chain is built from TRBV7-3 and TRBJ2-1; TRBD1 matches 9 bases. The CDR3 is made up of 13 amino acids. Germline-derived CDR1 and CDR2 are SGHTA and FQGTGA. Trimming removed 5 bases from V and 5 bases from J; junction bases left unmatched: 1. In DNA, the CDR3 is TGTGCCAGCAGCCGGACAGGGGACAATGAGCAGTTCTTC. It yields the protein CASSRTGDNEQFF.

In its sample, this clonotype was seen many times. The V call is TRBV7-9, the J call TRBJ1-3; no definite D call. Germline CDR1 reads SEHNR; CDR2 reads FQNEAQ (reference sequence). Trimming removed 2 bases from V and 1 base from J, with 9 bases in between. The length of the CDR3 is 15 residues. CDR3 loop: CASSLRGSSGNTIYF. Here the CDR3 DNA reads TGTGCCAGCAGCTTAAGAGGGTCGTCTGGAAACACCATATATTTT.

This clonotype was recorded many times. This chain links TRBV29-1 with TRBJ2-5; TRBD2 matches at 10 bases. The CDR3 covers 13 residues. Germline assignment: CDR1 SQVTM and CDR2 ANQGSEA. The J segment lost 5 bases and the V segment lost 6 bases, leaving 6 bases of the junction unmatched. CDR3 DNA sequence: TGCAGCGTGGGAGCGGGGGGGCCCGAGACCCAGTACTTC. This encodes CSVGAGGPETQYF.

This clonotype has ten or more counts. This chain links TRBV7-3 with TRBJ1-5; 8 bases line up with TRBD1. CDR1 and CDR2 from the germline V gene are SGHTA and FQGTGA. V shed 1 base, J shed 6 bases, and the junction held 11 bases outside the gene matches. The CDR3 is 17 residues long. CDR3 sequence: CASSLNRGKSYVQPQHF. The CDR3 region has the DNA TGTGCCAGCAGCTTAAACAGGGGGAAGTCTTATGTTCAGCCCCAGCATTTT.

V is TRBV10-3 and J is TRBJ1-1; 8 bases match TRBD1. The CDR3 covers 13 residues. The germline CDR1 and CDR2 sequences are ENHRY and SYGVKD. V dropped 6 bases and J dropped 7; count of bases not matched to a gene: 7. The CDR3: CAIRPQGGSEAFF. CDR3 coding DNA: TGTGCCATCAGACCACAGGGGGGGAGTGAAGCTTTCTTT.

This clonotype was seen repeatedly, ten times or more. The V call is TRBV5-1, the J call TRBJ2-5; D might be TRBD1 or TRBD2, each matching 5 bases. Trimming took off 8 bases at V and 2 bases at J, with 13 bases between the two ends. The CDR3 totals 13 residues. In germline, CDR1 is SGHRS, CDR2 YFSETQ. The CDR3 region has the DNA TGCGCCAGTCGGGGTGAGGGGCAAGAGACCCAGTACTTC. Its protein product is CASRGEGQETQYF. Based on the CDR3 plus reference TRBV5-1 and TRBJ2-5, the full variable domain is KAGVTQTPRYLIKTRGQQVTLSCSPISGHRSVSWYQQTPGQGLQFLFEYFSETQRNKGNFPGRFSGRQFSNSRSEMNVSTLELGDSALYLCASRGEGQETQYFGPGTRLLVL.

The chain uses TRBV4-1 and TRBJ2-3, with 12 bases aligning to TRBD2. Germline V gives CDR1 MGHRA, CDR2 YSYEKL. The CDR3 spans 17 residues. V gave up 0 bases and J gave up 6 bases; unmatched junction bases: 7. The CDR3, as DNA: TGCGCCAGCAGCCAAGACGGGCTACTAGCGGGGGGTGATACGCAGTATTTT. Amino acids: CASSQDGLLAGGDTQYF.

This clonotype was observed at least ten times. The junction departs from germline at one end; a sequencing error may be responsible. The V and J genes are TRBV12-3 or TRBV12-4 and TRBJ2-1; TRBD2 matches 8 bases. The CDR3 has 13 amino acids. The CDR3 sequence is CASSSRAGVSLVF. Written as DNA, the CDR3 is TGTGCCAGCAGTTCTCGAGCGGGGGTATCTTTGGTCTTC.

This clonotype showed up many times. The chain recombines TRBV2 with TRBJ2-7; maybe TRBD2 (6 bases). The CDR3 has 14 amino acids. CDR1 SNHLY and CDR2 FYNNEI come from the germline V gene. V was shortened by 7 bases and J by 4 bases, with 17 bases between the two germline ends. In nucleotides, the CDR3 is TGTGCCAGCACCTACCAAGGGACTTTGTACGAGCAGTACGTC. Protein: CASTYQGTLYEQYV.

In its sample, this clonotype was seen many times. The CDR3 region has the DNA TGTGCCAGCAGTTATCAGGGCCTTAAGGAAAAACTGTTTTTT. Translating gives CASSYQGLKEKLFF. The chain uses TRBV12-3 or TRBV12-4 and TRBJ1-4; D possibly corresponds to TRBD1 (5 bases). Trimming took off 4 bases at V and 8 bases at J, with 14 bases between the two ends. The CDR3 runs 14 residues.

The chain recombines TRBV20-1 with TRBJ1-2, with TRBD1 matching over 9 bases. The V gene's germline CDR1 is DFQATT and CDR2 SNEGSKA (reference sequence). Losses at the gene ends were 1 base for V and 8 bases for J; bases not matched to a gene: 11. This CDR3 is built from 15 residues. The CDR3 loop is CSARGRGTGIMGYTF. CDR3 coding DNA: TGCAGTGCTAGAGGCCGGGGGACAGGGATTATGGGCTACACCTTC.

The sample holds many counts of this clonotype. The chain recombines TRBV3-1 with TRBJ1-6, with TRBD1 matching 7 bases. Trimming removed 4 bases from V and 4 bases from J; junction bases left unmatched: 1. The CDR3 has 14 amino acids. Germline lookup yields CDR1 LGHDT and CDR2 YNNKEL (reference sequence). CDR3 residues: CASSPGQYNSPLHF. CDR3 nucleotides: TGTGCCAGCAGCCCGGGACAGTATAATTCACCCCTCCACTTT.